The 27 T cell receptor beta chains reported below all come from one sample, sequenced in a study of blood T cell repertoires in COVID-19. Sequencing was performed with immunoSEQ multiplex PCR; in TCRdb, only in-frame clones are kept and a portion is missing. The profile covers about 140,000 clones, with about 81% appearing a single time and 4% to 5% taken by the ten largest. The sample comprised peripheral blood. The source of these receptors is a woman of 80 years or more with acute or convalescent COVID-19.

The chain has TRBV2 and TRBJ1-5; 9 bases agree with TRBD1. CDR3 length: 14 residues. Looked up from germline, CDR1 is SNHLY and CDR2 is FYNNEI. V shed 9 bases and J 1 base; nucleotides not matched to a gene: 4. The chain's CDR3 is CARGTGSSNQPQHF. The CDR3 region has the DNA TGTGCCAGGGGGACAGGGAGCAGCAATCAGCCCCAGCATTTT.

The chain links TRBV7-2 to TRBJ1-5; unclear D gene. Trimming cost V 6 bases and J 4 bases, with 16 bases left between them. Germline V gives CDR1 SGHTA, CDR2 FQGNSA. The CDR3 loop spans 15 amino acids. CDR3 bases: TGTGCCAGCAGGCGGGGTCGGGAAACGAATCAGCCCCAGCATTTT. It specifies CASRRGRETNQPQHF.

V and J are TRBV28 and TRBJ2-7; TRBD1 matches at 9 bases. Trimming removed 5 bases from V and 3 bases from J; junction bases left unmatched: 11. The V gene's germline CDR1 is MDHEN and CDR2 SYDVKM. This CDR3 has 16 amino acids. CDR3 protein: CASSPHPGQGSYEQYF. The CDR3 nucleotides are TGTGCCAGCAGTCCCCATCCGGGACAGGGAAGCTACGAGCAGTACTTC.

This clone was found once. The V gene is TRBV19, the J gene TRBJ2-7; 7 positions match TRBD1. CDR3 length: 14 amino acids. The V and J ends lost 10 bases and 2 bases, in that order; junction bases with no gene match: 11. Germline CDR1 is LNHDA and CDR2 is SQIVND (reference sequence). The CDR3 loop reads CATGQRHSTYEQYF. The DNA of the CDR3 is TGTGCCACGGGACAGCGACACTCAACCTACGAGCAGTACTTC.

The chain recombines TRBV28 with TRBJ1-2; 8 bases agree with TRBD1. Germline lookup yields CDR1 MDHEN and CDR2 SYDVKM. V shed 8 bases and J 4 bases; nucleotides not matched to a gene: 6. The CDR3 length is 13 residues. The CDR3 region is CASSQGALYGYTF. The CDR3 bases are TGTGCCAGCTCGCAGGGGGCGCTCTATGGCTACACCTTC.

This rearrangement joins TRBV5-6 to TRBJ2-5; 16 bases are a match to TRBD2. There are 18 residues in the CDR3. In germline, CDR1 is SGHDT, CDR2 YYEEEE. V lost 5 bases, J lost 4 bases, and 11 bases stayed unmatched. The CDR3 region is CASRTGLAGGPSGETQYF. The CDR3 nucleotides read TGTGCCAGCAGAACGGGACTAGCGGGGGGGCCGAGTGGAGAGACCCAGTACTTC.

The chain combines TRBV24-1 with TRBJ2-1; 9 bases are a match to TRBD2. Germline trimming cut 1 base from V and 8 bases from J; bases unmatched to any gene: 8. Germline V gene lookup returns CDR1 KGHDR and CDR2 SFDVKD. The CDR3 sequence is 16 residues long. This CDR3 reads CATSDLIAGEGDEQFF. DNA for the CDR3: TGTGCCACCAGTGATTTAATAGCGGGAGAGGGCGATGAGCAGTTCTTC.

The chain uses TRBV11-3 and TRBJ2-3; TRBD1 matches at 9 bases. Looked up from germline, CDR1 is SGHNT and CDR2 is YENEEA. The CDR3 runs to 15 residues. V gave up 1 base and J gave up 6 bases; unmatched junction bases: 5. CDR3 sequence reads: CASSLGGTGSDTQYF. The CDR3 bases are TGTGCCAGCAGCTTAGGCGGGACAGGGTCCGATACGCAGTATTTT.

The gene calls are TRBV15 and TRBJ1-3, with 8 nucleotides matching TRBD1. CDR3 length equals 16 residues. The V gene end was trimmed by 0 bases and the J gene end by 2 bases; junction bases not matched to a gene: 3. CDR1 is LNHNV and CDR2 is YYDKDF in the germline V gene (reference sequence). CDR3 nucleotides: TGTGCCACCAGCAGAGATCCAGGGGGCACTGGAAACACCATATATTTT. As protein: CATSRDPGGTGNTIYF.

The CDR3 loop is CASSLAGQGGDTQYF. In DNA, the CDR3 is TGCGCCAGCAGCCTCGCGGGACAGGGCGGTGATACGCAGTATTTT. The rearrangement uses TRBV5-1 and TRBJ2-3, with 9 bases lining up with TRBD1. With V trimmed by 4 bases and J by 6 bases, 9 bases remained unmatched. CDR3 size: 15 residues. The germline CDR1 and CDR2 sequences are SGHRS and YFSETQ.

The CDR3 DNA is TGTGCCAGCAGTCTGGGGGGGGGACTACTTAATGAAAAACTGTTTTTT. It translates to CASSLGGGLLNEKLFF. The chain joins TRBV28 to TRBJ1-4; D perhaps matches TRBD1 (5 bases). The CDR3 is made up of 16 amino acids. Germline lookup yields CDR1 MDHEN and CDR2 SYDVKM. With 5 bases removed from V and 4 bases from J, the gap between germline ends came to 17 bases.

The J gene is TRBJ2-3, the V gene TRBV7-2; 7 bases fit TRBD1. CDR1 SGHTA and CDR2 FQGNSA come from the germline V gene. The trim removed 5 bases at V and 5 bases at J, leaving 10 bases unmatched. CDR3 size: 15 residues. The CDR3 spells CASSINRGWGDTQYF. In DNA, the CDR3 is TGTGCCAGCAGCATAAACAGGGGTTGGGGAGATACGCAGTATTTT.

The chain employs TRBV28 and TRBJ2-3, with 9 bases that match TRBD2. The V and J ends lost 3 bases and 4 bases, in that order; junction bases with no gene match: 5. Looked up from germline, CDR1 is MDHEN and CDR2 is SYDVKM. The CDR3 is made up of 15 amino acids. The CDR3 reads CASSLSGGRADTQYF. The DNA of the CDR3 is TGTGCCAGCAGTTTGAGCGGGGGGCGGGCAGATACGCAGTATTTT.

V gene TRBV21-1 combines with J gene TRBJ2-7; the D call TRBD1 from the table was never checked on the DNA. TRBV21-1 is termed a pseudogene. The CDR3 is made up of 12 amino acids. The CDR3 sequence: CASSARDGEQYF. In DNA, the CDR3 is TGTGCCAGCAGCGCCAGGGATGGCGAGCAGTACTTC.

V is TRBV28 and J is TRBJ1-1, with a weak D call TRBD1 (6 bases). The germline V gene encodes CDR1 MDHEN and CDR2 SYDVKM. The CDR3 extends over 15 amino acids. With 2 bases removed from V and 1 base from J, the gap between germline ends came to 11 bases. The CDR3: CASSLPGDTNTEAFF. CDR3 nucleotide sequence: TGTGCCAGCAGTTTACCAGGGGACACGAACACTGAAGCTTTCTTT. Looking up the rest from reference TRBV28 and TRBJ1-1 gives the full variable domain: DVKVTQSSRYLVKRTGEKVFLECVQDMDHENMFWYRQDPGLGLRLIYFSYDVKMKEKGDIPEGYSVSREKKERFSLILESASTNQTSMYLCASSLPGDTNTEAFFGQGTRLTVV.

V gene TRBV28 combines with J gene TRBJ2-3; possible D gene TRBD2, 6 bases. The CDR3 has 16 residues. Germline CDR1 reads MDHEN; CDR2 reads SYDVKM. V was clipped by 7 bases and J by 1 base, with 18 bases between them. The CDR3 DNA reads as TGTGCCAGCACCAGGATTCGGGAGACAGGCACAGATACGCAGTATTTT. Translated: CASTRIRETGTDTQYF. Using reference TRBV28 and TRBJ2-3 for the parts outside the CDR3, the full variable domain is DVKVTQSSRYLVKRTGEKVFLECVQDMDHENMFWYRQDPGLGLRLIYFSYDVKMKEKGDIPEGYSVSREKKERFSLILESASTNQTSMYLCASTRIRETGTDTQYFGPGTRLTVL.

The chain has TRBV5-1 and TRBJ1-1, with D unclear. Deletions cut 7 bases from V and 3 bases from J, with 10 bases between. CDR3 size: 12 residues. The V gene's germline CDR1 is SGHRS and CDR2 YFSETQ. The CDR3, as DNA: TGCGCCAGCTTTGGACTGGACACTGAAGCTTTCTTT. Protein product: CASFGLDTEAFF.

This clone showed up just a few times. The V call is TRBV12-5, the J call TRBJ2-1; TRBD2 matches 11 bases. CDR3 length: 17 amino acids. V shed 0 bases, J shed 6 bases, and the junction held 7 bases outside the gene matches. In germline, CDR1 is LGHNT, CDR2 FRNRAP. CDR3 amino acids: CASGLVRGTSGSNEQFF. The CDR3, as DNA: TGTGCTAGTGGTTTGGTACGGGGGACTAGCGGTTCCAATGAGCAGTTCTTC.

V usage is TRBV18 and J usage is TRBJ2-7, with 14 bases identical to TRBD2. V gave up 5 bases and J gave up 5 bases; unmatched junction bases: 2. Looked up from germline, CDR1 is KGHSH and CDR2 is LQKENI. The length of the CDR3 is 14 residues. The CDR3 is CASSSGLAGDEQYF. CDR3 in DNA: TGTGCCAGCTCATCGGGACTAGCGGGAGACGAGCAGTACTTC. The full variable domain, its missing parts supplied by reference TRBV18 and TRBJ2-7, is NAGVMQNPRHLVRRRGQEARLRCSPMKGHSHVYWYRQLPEEGLKFMVYLQKENIIDESGMPKERFSAEFPKEGPSILRIQQVVRGDSAAYFCASSSGLAGDEQYFGPGTRLTVT.

This clone appeared a few times. The chain has TRBV11-2 and TRBJ2-7, with D unclear. The germline V and J ends were trimmed by 2 bases and 6 bases, with 8 bases remaining between them. CDR1 is SGHAT, CDR2 FQNNGV, per germline. The CDR3 is made up of 12 amino acids. The CDR3 bases are TGTGCCAGCAGCTTACAACTATTCGAGCAGTACTTC. This codes for CASSLQLFEQYF.

The gene calls are TRBV5-1 and TRBJ1-4; 7 bases agree with TRBD1. The germline gives CDR1 SGHRS, CDR2 YFSETQ. This CDR3 region has 12 residues. The junction had 5 bases not matched to a gene; V was cut back by 4 bases and J by 11 bases. The CDR3 loop reads CASSAPGQKLFF. DNA for the CDR3: TGCGCCAGCAGCGCGCCGGGACAGAAACTGTTTTTT. The full variable domain, with the rest looked up from reference TRBV5-1 and TRBJ1-4, is KAGVTQTPRYLIKTRGQQVTLSCSPISGHRSVSWYQQTPGQGLQFLFEYFSETQRNKGNFPGRFSGRQFSNSRSEMNVSTLELGDSALYLCASSAPGQKLFFGSGTQLSVL.

The J gene is TRBJ2-2, the V gene TRBV27; 7 bases agree with TRBD2. With V trimmed by 6 bases and J by 7 bases, 8 bases remained unmatched. The germline V gene encodes CDR1 MNHEY and CDR2 SMNVEV (reference sequence). This CDR3 has 14 residues. The CDR3, as DNA: TGTGCCAGCAGGGTGGGAGGGCCGGGCGGGGAGCTGTTTTTT. This sequence encodes CASRVGGPGGELFF.

The rearrangement links TRBV10-3 to TRBJ2-7; tentatively, D is TRBD2 (5 bases). V lost 11 bases, J lost 4 bases, and 24 bases lay in between. CDR3 length equals 15 residues. Germline values: CDR1 ENHRY, CDR2 SYGVKD. Here the CDR3 reads CASAEDPRVGYEQYF. The CDR3, as DNA: TGTGCCTCAGCGGAGGACCCAAGGGTGGGGTACGAGCAGTACTTC.

The chain links TRBV4-2 to TRBJ2-7; 16 bases map to TRBD2. Trimming cost V 3 bases and J 7 bases; bases outside gene matches: 6. From germline, CDR1 is LGHNA and CDR2 YNFKEQ. This CDR3 contains 16 residues. CDR3 amino acids: CASSQPGTSGGEEQYF. In nucleotides, the CDR3 is TGTGCCAGCAGCCAGCCGGGGACTAGCGGGGGGGAAGAGCAGTACTTC.

This clone was counted between two and nine times. The chain combines TRBV3-1 (or the pseudogene TRBV3-2) with TRBJ1-5; the D is unclear. CDR1 and CDR2 from the germline V gene are LGHDT and YNNKEL (reference sequence). Trimming took 0 bases from V and 5 from J, leaving 8 bases between them. This CDR3 region has 14 residues. CDR3 sequence: CASSQDWQDQPQHF. The CDR3 nucleotides read TGTGCCAGCAGCCAAGATTGGCAGGATCAGCCCCAGCATTTT.

This clone is a singleton in its sample. The chain has TRBV6-6 and TRBJ1-5; no definite D call. The germline V and J ends were trimmed by 5 bases and 7 bases, with 12 bases remaining between them. The V gene's germline CDR1 is MNHNY and CDR2 SVGAGI (reference sequence). CDR3 size: 13 residues. In nucleotides, the CDR3 is TGTGCCAGCAGTCGATCAAGGAGGCAGCCCCAGCATTTT. Protein: CASSRSRRQPQHF.

The gene calls are TRBV5-4 and TRBJ2-3; no definite D call. Germline V gives CDR1 SGHNT, CDR2 YYREEE (reference sequence). The CDR3 has 13 amino acids. V shed 2 bases and J shed 5 bases, with 9 bases lying between them. CDR3 coding DNA: TGTGCCAGCAGCTTTTCTGAGTTAGATACGCAGTATTTT. Amino acids: CASSFSELDTQYF.